This T cell receptor beta chain derives from a study of control samples from healthy donors and cancer patients. Per germline, CDR1 LNHNV and CDR2 YYDKDF (reference sequence). J gave up 4 bases and V 2 bases, and 1 base lay outside the gene matches. The CDR3 extends over 13 amino acids. Clones were read by immunoSEQ multiplex PCR, and TCRdb kept only the in-frame ones, dropping some. The table records 65,000 to 90,000 clones, over 75% of them present only once. The receptor comes from a man in his forties or fifties in good health. The genes are TRBV15 and TRBJ1-1; 7 positions match TRBD1. Sample: blood. The CDR3 DNA reads as TGTGCCACCAGCAGACAGGGGGGCACTGAAGCTTTCTTT. Amino acids: CATSRQGGTEAFF. The full variable domain, with the rest looked up from reference TRBV15 and TRBJ1-1, is DAMVIQNPRYQVTQFGKPVTLSCSQTLNHNVMYWYQQKSSQAPKLLFHYYDKDFNNEADTPDNFQSRRPNTSFCFLDIRSPGLGDTAMYLCATSRQGGTEAFFGQGTRLTVV.